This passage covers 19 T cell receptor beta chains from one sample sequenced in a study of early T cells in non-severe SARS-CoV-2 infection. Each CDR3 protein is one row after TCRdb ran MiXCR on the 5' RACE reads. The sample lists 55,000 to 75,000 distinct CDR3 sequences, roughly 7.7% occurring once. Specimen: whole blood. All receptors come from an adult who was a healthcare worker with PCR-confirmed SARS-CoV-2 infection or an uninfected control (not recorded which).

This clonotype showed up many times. The CDR3 nucleotides are TGCAGCGTTGTATACACTGAAGCTTTCTTT. It translates to CSVVYTEAFF. The chain recombines TRBV29-1 with TRBJ1-1; no reliable D call. The CDR3 contains 10 residues. Germline V gene lookup returns CDR1 SQVTM and CDR2 ANQGSEA. The ends were cut back, 4 bases at V and 3 bases at J, with 3 bases in the middle.

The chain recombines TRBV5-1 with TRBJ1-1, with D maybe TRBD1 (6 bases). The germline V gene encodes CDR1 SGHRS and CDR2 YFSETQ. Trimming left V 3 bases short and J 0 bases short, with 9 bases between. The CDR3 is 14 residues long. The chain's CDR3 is CASSWGLMNTEAFF. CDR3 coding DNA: TGCGCCAGCAGCTGGGGGCTAATGAACACTGAAGCTTTCTTT.

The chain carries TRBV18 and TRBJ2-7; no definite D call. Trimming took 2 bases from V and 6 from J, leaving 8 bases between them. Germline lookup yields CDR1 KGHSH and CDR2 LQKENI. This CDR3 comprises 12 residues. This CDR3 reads CASSPSLSEQYF. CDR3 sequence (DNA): TGTGCCAGCTCACCAAGCCTGTCCGAGCAGTACTTC.

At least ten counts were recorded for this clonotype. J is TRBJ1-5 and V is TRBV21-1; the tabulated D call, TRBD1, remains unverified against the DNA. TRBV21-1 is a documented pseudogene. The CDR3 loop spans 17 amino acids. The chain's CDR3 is CASSTPRGKVSNQPQHF. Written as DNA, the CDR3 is TGTGCCAGCAGCACCCCCAGGGGTAAAGTTAGCAATCAGCCCCAGCATTTT.

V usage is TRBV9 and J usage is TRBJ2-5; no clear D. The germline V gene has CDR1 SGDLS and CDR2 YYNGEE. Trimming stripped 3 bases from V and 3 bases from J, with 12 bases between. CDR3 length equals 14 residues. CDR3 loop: CASSGAVVEETQYF. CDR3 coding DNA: TGTGCCAGCAGCGGGGCCGTCGTAGAAGAGACCCAGTACTTC.

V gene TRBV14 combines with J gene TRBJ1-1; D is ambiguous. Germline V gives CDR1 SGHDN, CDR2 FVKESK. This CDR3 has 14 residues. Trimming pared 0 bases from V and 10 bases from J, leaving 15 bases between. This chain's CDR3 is CASSQDPRDPGAFF. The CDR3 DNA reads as TGTGCCAGCAGCCAAGATCCGAGGGATCCGGGAGCTTTCTTT.

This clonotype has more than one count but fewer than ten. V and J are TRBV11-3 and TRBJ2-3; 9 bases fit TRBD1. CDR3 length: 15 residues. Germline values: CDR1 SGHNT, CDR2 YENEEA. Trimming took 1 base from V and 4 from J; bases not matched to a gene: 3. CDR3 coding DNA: TGTGCCAGCAGCTTAGGGACAGGGGCAGCAGATACGCAGTATTTT. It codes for CASSLGTGAADTQYF.

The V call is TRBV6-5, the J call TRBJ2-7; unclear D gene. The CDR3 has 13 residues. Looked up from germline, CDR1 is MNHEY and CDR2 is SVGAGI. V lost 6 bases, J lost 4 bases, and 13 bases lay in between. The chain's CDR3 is CASSQSRFYEQYF. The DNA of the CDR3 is TGTGCCAGCAGCCAAAGCCGATTTTACGAGCAGTACTTC.

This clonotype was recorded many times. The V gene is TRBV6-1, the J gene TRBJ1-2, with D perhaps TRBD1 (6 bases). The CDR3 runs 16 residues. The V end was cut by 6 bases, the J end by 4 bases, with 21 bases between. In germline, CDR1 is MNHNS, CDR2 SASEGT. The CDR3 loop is CASSDHPGGEGYGYTF. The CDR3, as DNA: TGTGCCAGCAGCGATCACCCTGGGGGCGAGGGCTATGGCTACACCTTC.

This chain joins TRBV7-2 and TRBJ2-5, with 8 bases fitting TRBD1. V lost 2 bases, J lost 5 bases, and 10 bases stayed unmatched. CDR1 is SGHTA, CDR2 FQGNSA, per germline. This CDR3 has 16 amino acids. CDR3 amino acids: CASSLRQGAREETQYF. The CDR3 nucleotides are TGTGCCAGCAGCTTAAGGCAGGGGGCTCGGGAGGAGACCCAGTACTTC.

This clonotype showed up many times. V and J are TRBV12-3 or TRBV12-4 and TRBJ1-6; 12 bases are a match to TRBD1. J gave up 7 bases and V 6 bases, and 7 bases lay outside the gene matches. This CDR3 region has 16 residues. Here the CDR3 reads CASSSGTGGRNSPLHF. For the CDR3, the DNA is TGTGCCAGCAGCTCCGGGACAGGGGGCAGAAATTCACCCCTCCACTTT.

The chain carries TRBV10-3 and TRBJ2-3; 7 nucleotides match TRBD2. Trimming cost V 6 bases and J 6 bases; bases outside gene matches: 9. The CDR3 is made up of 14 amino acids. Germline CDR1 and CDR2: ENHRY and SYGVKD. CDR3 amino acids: CAISQTSFRDTQYF. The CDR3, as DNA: TGTGCCATCAGCCAGACTAGCTTCAGGGATACGCAGTATTTT.

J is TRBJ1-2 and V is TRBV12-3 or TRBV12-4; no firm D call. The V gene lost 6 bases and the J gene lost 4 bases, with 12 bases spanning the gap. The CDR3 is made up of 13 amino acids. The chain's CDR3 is CASSPLGSYGYTF. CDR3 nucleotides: TGTGCCAGCAGCCCACTAGGGAGCTATGGCTACACCTTC.

The CDR3 nucleotides read TGTGCCAGCAGCCTCACCGGACAGGGAGCCTACGAGCAGTACTTC. Translated, it gives CASSLTGQGAYEQYF. The chain carries TRBV3-1 and TRBJ2-7; 8 bases match TRBD1. V gave up 4 bases and J gave up 2 bases; unmatched junction bases: 7. Germline CDR1 is LGHDT and CDR2 is YNNKEL (reference sequence). This CDR3 has 15 residues.

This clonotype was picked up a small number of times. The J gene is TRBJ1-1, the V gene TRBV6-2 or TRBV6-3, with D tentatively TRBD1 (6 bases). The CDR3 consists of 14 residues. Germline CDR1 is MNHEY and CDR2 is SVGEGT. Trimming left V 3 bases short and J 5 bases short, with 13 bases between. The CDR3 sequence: CASSYWAGETEAFF. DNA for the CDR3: TGTGCCAGCAGTTATTGGGCAGGGGAAACTGAAGCTTTCTTT.

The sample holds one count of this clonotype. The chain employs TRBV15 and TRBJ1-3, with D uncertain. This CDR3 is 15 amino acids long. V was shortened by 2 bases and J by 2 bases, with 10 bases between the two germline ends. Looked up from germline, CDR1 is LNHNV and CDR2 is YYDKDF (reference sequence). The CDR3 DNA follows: TGTGCCACCAGCAGAACTGGTCCAGCTGGAAACACCATATATTTT. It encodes CATSRTGPAGNTIYF.

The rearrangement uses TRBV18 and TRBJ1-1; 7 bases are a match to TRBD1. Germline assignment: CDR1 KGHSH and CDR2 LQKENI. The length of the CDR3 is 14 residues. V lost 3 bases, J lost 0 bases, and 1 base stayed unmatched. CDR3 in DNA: TGTGCCAGCTCACCGGACAGGCTGAACACTGAAGCTTTCTTT. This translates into CASSPDRLNTEAFF.

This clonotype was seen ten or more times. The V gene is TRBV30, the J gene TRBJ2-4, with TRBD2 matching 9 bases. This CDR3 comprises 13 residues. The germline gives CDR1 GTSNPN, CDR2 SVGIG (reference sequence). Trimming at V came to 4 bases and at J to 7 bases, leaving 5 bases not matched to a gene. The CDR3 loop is CAWKMAGGNIQYF. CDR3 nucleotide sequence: TGTGCCTGGAAGATGGCGGGAGGGAACATTCAGTACTTC.

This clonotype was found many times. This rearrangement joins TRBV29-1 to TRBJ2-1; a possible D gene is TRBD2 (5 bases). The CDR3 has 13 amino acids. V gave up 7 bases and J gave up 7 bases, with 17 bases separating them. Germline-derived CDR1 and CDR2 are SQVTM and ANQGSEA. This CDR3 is CSGCGETGNEQFF. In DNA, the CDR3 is TGCAGCGGATGTGGTGAAACGGGGAATGAGCAGTTCTTC.